This TCR beta chain derives from a study of blood T cell repertoires in COVID-19. At the level of the study: Sources were T cells, B-cell-depleted T cells, or PBMCs; the material itself was cDNA or gDNA.

Clones were read by immunoSEQ multiplex PCR, and TCRdb kept only the in-frame ones, dropping some. Of about 180,000 clones listed, around 87% are singletons. CDR1 MDHEN and CDR2 SYDVKM come from the germline V gene. The CDR3 is 21 residues long. After removal of 6 bases from V and 2 bases from J, the junction contained 20 bases not matched to a gene. The sample was peripheral blood. This clonotype was obtained from a woman aged 30 to 39 with active or convalescent COVID-19. V is TRBV28 and J is TRBJ2-1; TRBD1 agrees at 12 bases. The CDR3 loop reads CASSLSTGTGGAGVAYNEQFF. CDR3 DNA sequence: TGTGCCAGCAGCCTATCTACCGGGACAGGGGGCGCGGGAGTGGCCTACAATGAGCAGTTCTTC.